These T cell receptor beta chains were read from a single sample in a study of control samples from healthy donors and cancer patients. The repertoire was sequenced with immunoSEQ multiplex PCR; TCRdb's copy has only in-frame clones and lacks some. The data contain approximately 120,000 clones, around 88% of them singletons. Material for sequencing was blood. The receptors shown here come from a woman aged 50 to 60 in good health. CDR3s include the opening cysteine and the closing phenylalanine or tryptophan. A D gene is named only where the DNA matches it firmly. Size is omitted from some rows. Given values are once, few, many or a class for expanded clones.

TGCGCCAGCAGCCGGCTCCTTATCAGGCACTACGAGCAGTACTTC	CASSRLLIRHYEQYF	.	.	TRBJ2-7	TRBV4-1
TGTGCCAGCAGTCCAACTAGGGCGTCACCCCTCCACTTT	CASSPTRASPLHF	.	.	TRBJ1-6	TRBV6-5
TGTGCCAGCAGCGTAGGTCGACAGGCCTCCTCTGGAAACACCATATATTTT	CASSVGRQASSGNTIYF	.	.	TRBJ1-3	TRBV9
TGTGCCAGCAGCGGGGGGAGCGCCTATGGCTACACCTTC	CASSGGSAYGYTF	once	.	TRBJ1-2	TRBV9
TGCGCCAGCAGCTTCGGGCGGGGGGCGAATGAGCAGTTCTTC	CASSFGRGANEQFF	.	TRBD2	TRBJ2-1	TRBV5-1
TGTGCCAGCAGTCCGACAGGGTTGAATGAAAAACTGTTTTTT	CASSPTGLNEKLFF	.	TRBD1	TRBJ1-4	TRBV27
TGTGCCAGCAGCCAAGCCCCCCAGGGGGCGGTATCGGGAGCTTTCTTT	CASSQAPQGAVSGAFF	once	TRBD1	TRBJ1-1	TRBV3-1/TRBV3-2
TGTGCCACCAGCAGGGCGATTAGAGCGGGAGGCCCAGATACGCAGTATTTT	CATSRAIRAGGPDTQYF	.	TRBD2	TRBJ2-3	TRBV15
TGTGCCAGCAGCTCAAATGGACCGCCCCAGCATTTT	CASSSNGPPQHF	.	.	TRBJ1-5	TRBV7-9
TGTGCCAGCAGCTTGTCACCCAGGGGTTCGAACACCGGGGAGCTGTTTTTT	CASSLSPRGSNTGELFF	.	.	TRBJ2-2	TRBV7-3